This paragraph covers one TCR beta chain sequence. Antigen: not known. V lost 1 base, J lost 1 base, and 4 bases stayed unmatched. The germline gives CDR1 SGHVS, CDR2 FNYEAQ. The CDR3 is 16 amino acids. The data stem from a study of OX40 agonist ivuxolimab in advanced cancers. Looking at the study overall: The eligibility criteria allowed prior anti-PD-1, anti-PD-L1 or anti-CTLA-4 therapy, and 40% had some. Partial response was recorded in three patients: one hepatocellular carcinoma and two cutaneous melanoma cases. Study-wide findings and caveats: The study found that CD8+ T cells averaged more expanded clones than CD4+.

Only in-frame clones appear in the TCRdb table, and some are missing; sequencing was by immunoSEQ multiplex PCR. The sample has under 40,000 clones, about 70% seen once. Sequencing used CD4+ or CD8+ T cells sorted from blood, obtained in a trial of the OX40 agonist ivuxolimab. The chain links TRBV7-6 to TRBJ2-1, with 7 bases identical to TRBD2. This sequence was found in an adult with an advanced solid tumor such as melanoma, head and neck, liver or kidney cancer. CDR3 bases: TGTGCCAGCAGCTTAGTATCTAGCGGATCCTACAATGAGCAGTTCTTC. Its protein is CASSLVSSGSYNEQFF.